Below, 12 T cell receptor beta chains from the same sample are listed, as sequenced in a study of regulatory T cells. Findings and limits, study-wide: In CD3G-deficient patients, conventional CD4+ T cells were enriched for hydrophobic CDR3 residues at positions 6 and 7.

Primers: 52 TRBV forward and 13 TRBJ reverse. The table came from immunoSEQ multiplex PCR; TCRdb's copy has only in-frame clones and leaves some out. Of around 32,000 clones in the sample, just under 95% were seen once. No antigen has been assigned to these receptors. The sequencing sample was made of conventional CD4+ T cells sorted from blood. The receptors here all came from a person between 18 and 30 years old with CD3G deficiency.

This sequence joins TRBV10-3 and TRBJ1-5, with a tentative D call TRBD1 (6 bases). The CDR3 runs to 13 residues. Trimming cost V 8 bases and J 4 bases, with 12 bases left between them. Per the germline V gene, CDR1 is ENHRY and CDR2 is SYGVKD. This CDR3 is CAIAQGGNQPQHF. CDR3 bases: TGTGCCATCGCTCAAGGGGGGAATCAGCCCCAGCATTTT.

The rearrangement joins TRBV6-1 to TRBJ2-4, with D unclear. There are 13 residues in the CDR3. Germline V gives CDR1 MNHNS, CDR2 SASEGT. Trimming removed 5 bases from V and 8 bases from J, with 13 bases in between. The CDR3 sequence is CASSIRSRDIQYF. Written as DNA, the CDR3 is TGTGCCAGCAGTATTAGGAGTAGGGACATTCAGTACTTC.

A single count supports this clone. The chain recombines TRBV6-1 with TRBJ1-1, with D possibly being TRBD1 (5 bases). Germline CDR1 is MNHNS and CDR2 is SASEGT. This CDR3 has 14 amino acids. Deletions cut 6 bases from V and 4 bases from J, with 15 bases between. CDR3 nucleotide sequence: TGTGCCAGCAGCCTAACCGGGGGTGGCACTGAAGCTTTCTTT. Protein: CASSLTGGGTEAFF.

The sample holds one count of this clone. J is TRBJ1-1 and V is TRBV5-1; no clear D gene. Trimming cost V 0 bases and J 11 bases, with 14 bases left between them. Per the germline V gene, CDR1 is SGHRS and CDR2 is YFSETQ. This CDR3 has 13 amino acids. The CDR3 spells CASSLEERSLAFF. CDR3 DNA: TGCGCCAGCAGCTTGGAAGAGAGGTCCCTGGCTTTCTTT. Full variable domain (outside the CDR3, taken from reference TRBV5-1 and TRBJ1-1): KAGVTQTPRYLIKTRGQQVTLSCSPISGHRSVSWYQQTPGQGLQFLFEYFSETQRNKGNFPGRFSGRQFSNSRSEMNVSTLELGDSALYLCASSLEERSLAFFGQGTRLTVV.

The rearrangement joins TRBV4-1 to TRBJ1-4, with D possibly matching TRBD1 (5 bases). Germline V gene lookup returns CDR1 MGHRA and CDR2 YSYEKL. The CDR3 is made up of 15 amino acids. The V gene lost 1 base and the J gene lost 11 bases, with 17 bases spanning the gap. CDR3 nucleotide sequence: TGCGCCAGCAGCCAAGGGCGCCCGGGGCAGGGCAAACTGTTTTTT. Translating gives CASSQGRPGQGKLFF.

This chain uses TRBV6-1 with TRBJ1-1; 8 nucleotides align to TRBD1. The CDR3 totals 15 residues. V lost 5 bases and J lost 4; bases outside the gene matches: 9. Germline CDR1 reads MNHNS; CDR2 reads SASEGT. The CDR3 spells CASSLRGQGTTEAFF. As DNA, the CDR3 is TGTGCCAGCAGTCTCCGTGGACAGGGAACCACTGAAGCTTTCTTT.

The chain links TRBV11-2 to TRBJ2-6; no clear D. Trimming took off 4 bases at V and 4 bases at J, with 5 bases between the two ends. The CDR3 totals 13 residues. Germline-derived CDR1 and CDR2 are SGHAT and FQNNGV. As DNA, the CDR3 is TGTGCCAGCAGCTCCACGGGGGCCAACGTCCTGACTTTC. It encodes CASSSTGANVLTF.

This chain joins TRBV6-1 and TRBJ2-7; 7 bases match TRBD1. The CDR3 runs 14 residues. Germline V gene data show CDR1 as MNHNS and CDR2 as SASEGT. V lost 6 bases, J lost 4 bases, and 9 bases stayed unmatched. For the CDR3, the DNA is TGTGCCAGCAGCTATACAGGGGTAGGGTACGAGCAGTACTTC. Its translation: CASSYTGVGYEQYF.

This clone has just one count. The CDR3 nucleotides are TGTGCCAGCAGTGCCTCCCCGGGGGGAGGGGGATGGTCCACAGATACGCAGTATTTT. It is translated as CASSASPGGGGWSTDTQYF. V and J are TRBV6-4 and TRBJ2-3, with a weak D call TRBD2 (7 bases). This CDR3 spans 19 amino acids. Trimming pared 4 bases from V and 2 bases from J, leaving 25 bases between. Germline CDR1 is MRHNA and CDR2 is SNTAGT.

This sequence joins TRBV7-9 and TRBJ2-1; D gene unclear. The CDR3 has 12 amino acids. The germline V gene has CDR1 SEHNR and CDR2 FQNEAQ (reference sequence). Trimming removed 5 bases at V and 3 bases at J, with 5 bases between. The CDR3 loop is CASSPRYNEQFF. The CDR3 bases are TGTGCCAGCAGCCCCCGCTACAATGAGCAGTTCTTC. The complete variable domain, with remaining parts taken from reference TRBV7-9 and TRBJ2-1, reads DTGVSQNPRHKITKRGQNVTFRCDPISEHNRLYWYRQTLGQGPEFLTYFQNEAQLEKSRLLSDRFSAERPKGSFSTLEIQRTEQGDSAMYLCASSPRYNEQFFGPGTRLTVL.

V gene TRBV11-2 combines with J gene TRBJ2-1, with TRBD2 identical over 14 bases. The CDR3 has 16 residues. Germline V CDR1 and CDR2: SGHAT, FQNNGV. V dropped 5 bases and J dropped 11; count of bases not matched to a gene: 11. For the CDR3, the DNA is TGTGCCAGCAGCCCTACGGCGACTAGCGGGAGGGGGAAGCAGTTCTTC. As protein: CASSPTATSGRGKQFF.

V and J are TRBV18 and TRBJ2-1; the match to TRBD1 covers 8 bases. CDR3 length equals 15 residues. The germline gives CDR1 KGHSH, CDR2 LQKENI. V was pared by 6 bases and J by 2 bases, with 6 bases of the junction left unmatched. CDR3 nucleotide sequence: TGTGCCAGCTCCCCGGACAGGGTACCCTACAATGAGCAGTTCTTC. Translation: CASSPDRVPYNEQFF.